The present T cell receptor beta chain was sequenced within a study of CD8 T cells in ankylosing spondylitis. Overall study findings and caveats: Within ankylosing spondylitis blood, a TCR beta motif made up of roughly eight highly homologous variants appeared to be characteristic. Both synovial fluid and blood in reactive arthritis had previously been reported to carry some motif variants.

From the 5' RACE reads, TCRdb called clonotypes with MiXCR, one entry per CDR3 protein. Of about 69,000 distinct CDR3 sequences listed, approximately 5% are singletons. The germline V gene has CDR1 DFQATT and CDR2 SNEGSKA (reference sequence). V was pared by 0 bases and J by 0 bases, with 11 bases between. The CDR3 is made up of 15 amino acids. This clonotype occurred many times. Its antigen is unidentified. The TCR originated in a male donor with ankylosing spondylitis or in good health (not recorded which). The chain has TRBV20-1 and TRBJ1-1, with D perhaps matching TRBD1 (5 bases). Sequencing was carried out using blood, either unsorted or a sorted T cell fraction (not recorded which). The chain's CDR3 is CSARDFAGLNTEAFF. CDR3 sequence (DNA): TGCAGTGCTAGAGATTTTGCGGGGCTGAACACTGAAGCTTTCTTT.